This TCR beta chain was captured by sequencing in a study of spatial heterogeneity in lung cancer. Findings of the study overall: The study found that expanded intratumoral alpha and beta TCR counts tracked tumor mutation counts.

By sample fraction, this clonotype is medium-sized. Its target is not known. This beta chain turned up in a library designed for alpha chains; as an off-target read, its abundance says little. The CDR3 is made up of 13 amino acids. The V end lost 4 bases, the J end lost 4 bases, and 11 bases lay between the germline ends. Germline CDR1 and CDR2: SGHRS and YFSETQ. Specified time point: sample taken at primary tumor resection. Each CDR3 protein is one row after TCRdb ran MiXCR on the 5' RACE reads. In the table there are around 7,800 distinct CDR3 sequences, around 8% of which are singletons. The gene calls are TRBV5-1 and TRBJ1-2; D unclear. This receptor was identified in a male donor with early-stage non-small cell lung cancer. Sequencing was performed on lung tumor tissue, taken at surgery. The CDR3 loop reads CASSRDELYGYTF. Written as DNA, the CDR3 is TGCGCCAGCAGCCGTGACGAACTCTATGGCTACACCTTC.